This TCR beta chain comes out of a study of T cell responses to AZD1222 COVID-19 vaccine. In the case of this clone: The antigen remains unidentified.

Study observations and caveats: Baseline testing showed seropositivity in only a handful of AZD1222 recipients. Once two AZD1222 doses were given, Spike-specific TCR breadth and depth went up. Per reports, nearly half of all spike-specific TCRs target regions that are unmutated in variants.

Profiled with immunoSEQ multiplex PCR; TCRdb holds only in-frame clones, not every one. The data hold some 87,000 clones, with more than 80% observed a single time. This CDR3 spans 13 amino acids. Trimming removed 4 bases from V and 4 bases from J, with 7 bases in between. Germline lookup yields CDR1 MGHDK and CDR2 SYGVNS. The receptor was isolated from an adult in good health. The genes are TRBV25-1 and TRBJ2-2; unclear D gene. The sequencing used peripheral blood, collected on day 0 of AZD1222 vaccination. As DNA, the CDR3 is TGTGCCAGCAGTGCAACAGCCACCGGGGAGCTGTTTTTT. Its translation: CASSATATGELFF.